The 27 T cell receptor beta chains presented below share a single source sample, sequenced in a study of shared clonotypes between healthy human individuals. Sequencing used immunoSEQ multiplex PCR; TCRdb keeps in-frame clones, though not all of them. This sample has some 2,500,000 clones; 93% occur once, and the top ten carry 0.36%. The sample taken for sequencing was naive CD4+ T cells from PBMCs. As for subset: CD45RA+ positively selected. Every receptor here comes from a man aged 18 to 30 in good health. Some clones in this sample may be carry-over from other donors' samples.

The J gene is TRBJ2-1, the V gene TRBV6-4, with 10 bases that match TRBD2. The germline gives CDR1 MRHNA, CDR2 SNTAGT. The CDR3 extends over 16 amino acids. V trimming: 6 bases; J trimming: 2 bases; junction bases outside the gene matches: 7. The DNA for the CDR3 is TGTGCCAGCAGCCGAGTAGCGGGAGGTACCTACAATGAGCAGTTCTTC. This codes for CASSRVAGGTYNEQFF.

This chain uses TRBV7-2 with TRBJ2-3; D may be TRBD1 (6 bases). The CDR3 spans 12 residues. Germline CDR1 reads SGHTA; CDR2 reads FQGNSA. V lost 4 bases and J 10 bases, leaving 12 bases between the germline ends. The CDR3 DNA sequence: TGTGCCAGCAGCTCCAGGGGCGCAGCGCAGTATTTT. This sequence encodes CASSSRGAAQYF.

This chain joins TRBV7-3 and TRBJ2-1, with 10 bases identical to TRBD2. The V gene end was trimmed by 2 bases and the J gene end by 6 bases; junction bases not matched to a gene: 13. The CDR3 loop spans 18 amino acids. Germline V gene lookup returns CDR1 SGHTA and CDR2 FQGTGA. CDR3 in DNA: TGTGCCAGCAGCTTAGGCCCTAGCGGGAGAATAGGGGGCAATGAGCAGTTCTTC. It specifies CASSLGPSGRIGGNEQFF. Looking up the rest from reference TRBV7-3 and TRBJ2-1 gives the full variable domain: GAGVSQTPSNKVTEKGKYVELRCDPISGHTALYWYRQSLGQGPEFLIYFQGTGAADDSGLPNDRFFAVRPEGSVSTLKIQRTERGDSAVYLCASSLGPSGRIGGNEQFFGPGTRLTVL.

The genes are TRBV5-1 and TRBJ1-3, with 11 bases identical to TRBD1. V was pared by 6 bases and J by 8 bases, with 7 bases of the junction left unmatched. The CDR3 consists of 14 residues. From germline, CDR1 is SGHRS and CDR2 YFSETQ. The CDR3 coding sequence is TGCGCCAGCACCCTGGGACAGGGGGGCGACACCATATATTTT. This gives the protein CASTLGQGGDTIYF.

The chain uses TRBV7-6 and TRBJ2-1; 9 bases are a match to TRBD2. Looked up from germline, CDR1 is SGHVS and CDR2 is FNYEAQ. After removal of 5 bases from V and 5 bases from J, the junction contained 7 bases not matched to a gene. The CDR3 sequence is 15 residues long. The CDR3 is CASSPSGRKDNEQFF. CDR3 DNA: TGTGCCAGCAGCCCAAGCGGGAGGAAGGACAATGAGCAGTTCTTC.

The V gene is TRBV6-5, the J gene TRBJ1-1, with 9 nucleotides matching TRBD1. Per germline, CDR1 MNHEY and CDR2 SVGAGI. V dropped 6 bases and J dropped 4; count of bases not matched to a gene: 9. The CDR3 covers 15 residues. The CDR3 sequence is CASRQPGQGSTEAFF. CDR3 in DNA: TGTGCCAGCAGGCAACCGGGACAGGGATCCACTGAAGCTTTCTTT.

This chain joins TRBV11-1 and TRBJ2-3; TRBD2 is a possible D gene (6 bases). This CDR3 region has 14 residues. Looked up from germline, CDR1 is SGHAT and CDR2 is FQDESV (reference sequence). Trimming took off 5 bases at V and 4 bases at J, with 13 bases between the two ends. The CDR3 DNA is TGTGCCAGCAGCCCGTCCGGGGGATCAGATACGCAGTATTTT. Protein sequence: CASSPSGGSDTQYF.

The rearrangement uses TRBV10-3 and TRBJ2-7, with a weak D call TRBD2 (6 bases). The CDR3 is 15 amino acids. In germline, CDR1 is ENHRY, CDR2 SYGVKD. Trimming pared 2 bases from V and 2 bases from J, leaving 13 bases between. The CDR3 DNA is TGTGCCATCAGTGAGGGAGGGACTGGGGCCTACGAGCAGTACTTC. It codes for CAISEGGTGAYEQYF.

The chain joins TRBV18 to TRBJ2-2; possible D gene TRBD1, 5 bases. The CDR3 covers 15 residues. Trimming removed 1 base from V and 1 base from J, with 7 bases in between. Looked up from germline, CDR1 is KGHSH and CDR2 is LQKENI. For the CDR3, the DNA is TGTGCCAGCTCACCACAGGGGATGAACACCGGGGAGCTGTTTTTT. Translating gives CASSPQGMNTGELFF.

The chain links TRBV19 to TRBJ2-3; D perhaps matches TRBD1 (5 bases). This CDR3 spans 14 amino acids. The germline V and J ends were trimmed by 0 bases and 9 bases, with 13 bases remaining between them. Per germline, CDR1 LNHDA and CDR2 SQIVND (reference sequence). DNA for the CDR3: TGTGCCAGTAGTATAGACAGCTCCCCAGGGACGCAGTATTTT. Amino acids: CASSIDSSPGTQYF.

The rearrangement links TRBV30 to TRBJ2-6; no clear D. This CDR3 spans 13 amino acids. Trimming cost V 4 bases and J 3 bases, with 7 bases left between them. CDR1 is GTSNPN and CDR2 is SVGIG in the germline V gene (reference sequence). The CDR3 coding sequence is TGTGCCTGGACACTATTTGGGGCCAACGTCCTGACTTTC. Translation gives CAWTLFGANVLTF.

CDR3 amino acids: CATSRDARAANEKLFF. The CDR3, as DNA: TGTGCCACCAGCAGAGATGCCCGAGCAGCTAATGAAAAACTGTTTTTT. This chain connects TRBV15 to TRBJ1-4; D gene unclear. Germline values: CDR1 LNHNV, CDR2 YYDKDF (reference sequence). There are 16 residues in the CDR3. With 0 bases removed from V and 3 bases from J, the gap between germline ends came to 11 bases.

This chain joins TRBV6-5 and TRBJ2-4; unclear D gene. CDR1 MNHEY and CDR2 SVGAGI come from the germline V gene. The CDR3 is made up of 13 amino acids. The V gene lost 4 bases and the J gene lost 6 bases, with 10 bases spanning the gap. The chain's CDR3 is CASSSYPGNIQYF. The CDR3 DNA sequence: TGTGCCAGCAGTTCCTATCCGGGAAACATTCAGTACTTC.

Written as DNA, the CDR3 is TGTGCCAGCAGCTTAGGTCGGCAGGGTGTAACCATTCAGTACTTC. Protein product: CASSLGRQGVTIQYF. The chain carries TRBV7-8 and TRBJ2-4; weak D call: TRBD1 (5 bases). Germline CDR1 SGHVS, CDR2 FQNEAQ. The CDR3 has 15 residues. Trimming left V 1 base short and J 9 bases short, with 16 bases between.

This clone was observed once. CDR3 in DNA: TGTGCCAGCAGTTCCTCCCGCAGAGTCGAGCAGTACTTC. This gives the protein CASSSSRRVEQYF. The chain employs TRBV28 and TRBJ2-7; D unclear. Germline V gene data show CDR1 as MDHEN and CDR2 as SYDVKM. V lost 4 bases and J 6 bases, leaving 13 bases between the germline ends. CDR3 length: 13 residues. The entire variable domain, with the rest obtained from reference TRBV28 and TRBJ2-7, is as follows: DVKVTQSSRYLVKRTGEKVFLECVQDMDHENMFWYRQDPGLGLRLIYFSYDVKMKEKGDIPEGYSVSREKKERFSLILESASTNQTSMYLCASSSSRRVEQYFGPGTRLTVT.

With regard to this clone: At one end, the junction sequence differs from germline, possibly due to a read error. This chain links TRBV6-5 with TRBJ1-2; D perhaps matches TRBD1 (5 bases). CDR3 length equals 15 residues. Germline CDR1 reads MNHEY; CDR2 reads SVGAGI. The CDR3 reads CASSYSPRGTYGYTF. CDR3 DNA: TGTGCCAGCAGCTACTCCCCCCGGGGCACCTATGGCTACACCTTC.

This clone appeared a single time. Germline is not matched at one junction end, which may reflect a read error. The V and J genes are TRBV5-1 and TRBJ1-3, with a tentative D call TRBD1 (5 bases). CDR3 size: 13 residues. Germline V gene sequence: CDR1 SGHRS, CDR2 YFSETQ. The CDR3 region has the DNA TGCGCCAGCAGGTTGGGGGCTGGAAACACCATATATTTT. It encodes CASRLGAGNTIYF.

The CDR3 spells CASSLGSAGVSYNEQFF. In DNA, the CDR3 is TGTGCCAGCAGCTTAGGTTCGGCGGGGGTCTCCTACAATGAGCAGTTCTTC. The chain links TRBV11-2 to TRBJ2-1; TRBD2 aligns across 7 bases. This CDR3 is 17 amino acids long. The junction had 6 bases not matched to a gene; V was cut back by 1 base and J by 0 bases. The germline CDR1 and CDR2 sequences are SGHAT and FQNNGV.

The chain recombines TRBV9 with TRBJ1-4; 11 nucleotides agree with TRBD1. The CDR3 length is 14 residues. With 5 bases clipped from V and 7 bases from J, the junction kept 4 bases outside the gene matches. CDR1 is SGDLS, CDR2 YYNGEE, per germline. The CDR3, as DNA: TGTGCCAGCAGTGGGGACAGGGGGTTTGAAAAACTGTTTTTT. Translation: CASSGDRGFEKLFF.

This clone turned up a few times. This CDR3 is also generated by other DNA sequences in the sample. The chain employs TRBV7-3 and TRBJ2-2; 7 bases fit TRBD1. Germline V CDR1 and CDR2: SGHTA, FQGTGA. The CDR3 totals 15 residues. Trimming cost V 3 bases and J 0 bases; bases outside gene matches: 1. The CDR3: CASSLTGSNTGELFF. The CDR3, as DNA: TGTGCCAGCAGCTTGACAGGGTCGAACACCGGGGAGCTGTTTTTT.

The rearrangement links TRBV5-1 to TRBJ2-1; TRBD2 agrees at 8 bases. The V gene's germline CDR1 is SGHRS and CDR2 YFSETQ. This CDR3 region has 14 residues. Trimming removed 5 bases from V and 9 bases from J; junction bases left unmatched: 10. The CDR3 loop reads CASRRAGEEVEQFF. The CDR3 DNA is TGCGCCAGCAGAAGAGCGGGAGAGGAGGTTGAGCAGTTCTTC.

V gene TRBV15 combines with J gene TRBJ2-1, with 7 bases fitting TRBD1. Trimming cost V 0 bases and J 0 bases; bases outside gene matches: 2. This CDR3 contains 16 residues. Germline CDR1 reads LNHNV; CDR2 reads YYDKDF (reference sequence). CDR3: CATSREQGISYNEQFF. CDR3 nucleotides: TGTGCCACCAGCAGAGAACAGGGGATCTCCTACAATGAGCAGTTCTTC.

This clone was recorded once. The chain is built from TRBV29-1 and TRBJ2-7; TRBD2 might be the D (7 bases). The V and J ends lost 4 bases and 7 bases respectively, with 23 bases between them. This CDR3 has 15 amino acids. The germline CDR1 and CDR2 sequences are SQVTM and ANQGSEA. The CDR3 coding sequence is TGCAGCGTTGGAGGGGGGAGGGGAGCGATGCGGGAGCAGTACTTC. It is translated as CSVGGGRGAMREQYF.

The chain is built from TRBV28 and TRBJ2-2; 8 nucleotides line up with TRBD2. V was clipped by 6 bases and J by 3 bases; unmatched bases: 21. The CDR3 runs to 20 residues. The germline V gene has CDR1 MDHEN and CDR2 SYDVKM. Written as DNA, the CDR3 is TGTGCCAGCAGCTCCGGGAGTCTAGCGGGCCTCCCCGCCCACACCGGGGAGCTGTTTTTT. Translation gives CASSSGSLAGLPAHTGELFF. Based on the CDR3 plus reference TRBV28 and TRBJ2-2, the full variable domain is DVKVTQSSRYLVKRTGEKVFLECVQDMDHENMFWYRQDPGLGLRLIYFSYDVKMKEKGDIPEGYSVSREKKERFSLILESASTNQTSMYLCASSSGSLAGLPAHTGELFFGEGSRLTVL.

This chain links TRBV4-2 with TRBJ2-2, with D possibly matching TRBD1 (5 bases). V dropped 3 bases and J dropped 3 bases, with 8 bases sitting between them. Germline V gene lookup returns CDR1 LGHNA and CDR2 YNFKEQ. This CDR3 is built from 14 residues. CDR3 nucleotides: TGTGCCAGCAGCCACCCACAGGACACCGGGGAGCTGTTTTTT. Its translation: CASSHPQDTGELFF.

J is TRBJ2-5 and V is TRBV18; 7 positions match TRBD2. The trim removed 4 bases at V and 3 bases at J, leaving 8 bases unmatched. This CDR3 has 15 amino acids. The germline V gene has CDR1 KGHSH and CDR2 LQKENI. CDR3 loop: CASSQYLGREETQYF. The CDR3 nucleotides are TGTGCCAGCTCACAATATTTGGGGAGGGAAGAGACCCAGTACTTC. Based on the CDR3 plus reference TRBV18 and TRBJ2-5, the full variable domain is NAGVMQNPRHLVRRRGQEARLRCSPMKGHSHVYWYRQLPEEGLKFMVYLQKENIIDESGMPKERFSAEFPKEGPSILRIQQVVRGDSAAYFCASSQYLGREETQYFGPGTRLLVL.

This CDR3 reads CASSDGVETPRGTQHF. For the CDR3, the DNA is TGTGCCAGCAGCGACGGGGTAGAAACGCCGAGGGGGACCCAGCATTTT. J is TRBJ1-5 and V is TRBV9, with D tentatively TRBD1 (6 bases). Trimming pared 3 bases from V and 11 bases from J, leaving 24 bases between. The CDR3 length is 16 residues. The V gene's germline CDR1 is SGDLS and CDR2 YYNGEE.